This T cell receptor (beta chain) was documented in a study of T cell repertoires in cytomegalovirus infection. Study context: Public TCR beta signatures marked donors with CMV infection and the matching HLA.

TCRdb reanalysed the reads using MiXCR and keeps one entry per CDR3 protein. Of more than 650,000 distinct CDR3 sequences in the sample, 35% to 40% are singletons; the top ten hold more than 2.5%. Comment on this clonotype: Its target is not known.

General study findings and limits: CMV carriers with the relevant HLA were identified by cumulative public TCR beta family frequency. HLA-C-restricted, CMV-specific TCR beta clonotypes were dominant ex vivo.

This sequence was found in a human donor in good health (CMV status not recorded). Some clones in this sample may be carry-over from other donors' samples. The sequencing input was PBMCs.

CDR3: CSVSSGGSTDTQYF. The CDR3, as DNA: TGCAGCGTATCTAGCGGTGGAAGCACAGATACGCAGTATTTT. The chain employs TRBV29-1 and TRBJ2-3, with TRBD2 matching over 7 bases. The CDR3 consists of 14 residues. V lost 6 bases to trimming and J lost 0 bases; unmatched junction nucleotides: 6. From germline, CDR1 is SQVTM and CDR2 ANQGSEA.